This T cell receptor (beta chain) was sequenced for a study of a mutant IDH1 vaccine in newly diagnosed glioma. Across the whole study: The first vaccination came 4-6 weeks after radiotherapy alone, or with temozolomide cycles. Therapy received beforehand was radiotherapy, temozolomide, or both, with most patients given both.

As concerns this clone: Its antigen is as yet unknown.

Germline CDR1 MGHRA, CDR2 YSYEKL. CDR3 size: 16 residues. Germline trimming cut 3 bases from V and 5 bases from J; bases unmatched to any gene: 11. The sample's time point: week 23, last vaccination. With topical imiquimod, each dose of the vaccine consisted of 300 ug of mutant IDH1 20-mer peptide. Generated by immunoSEQ multiplex PCR, the TCRdb table keeps only in-frame clones and is missing some. The sample lists 20,000 to 25,000 clones, roughly 78% occurring once. The sample here was PBMCs, taken from a glioma patient whose treatment included an IDH1 peptide vaccine. The receptor comes from a man aged 25-45 years with glioma. The chain joins TRBV4-1 to TRBJ2-7; 9 bases line up with TRBD1. CDR3 nucleotides: TGCGCCAGCAGCCAGTCCCGGACAGGGGAAATCGACGAGCAGTACTTC. The encoded protein is CASSQSRTGEIDEQYF.